This T cell receptor (beta chain) is drawn from a study of CD8 T cells in ankylosing spondylitis. There are many counts of this clonotype. Its antigen is unknown. The junction departs from germline at one end; a sequencing error may be responsible. The CDR3 has 11 amino acids. The germline CDR1 and CDR2 sequences are MNHEY and SVGEGT. General study results and limits: In the blood and synovial fluid of reactive arthritis, some motif variants had been previously reported. Significant enrichment of disease-linked clones was reported in matched ankylosing spondylitis synovial fluid. It appeared that ankylosing spondylitis blood was characterized by a TCR beta motif of several highly homologous variants.

Quantitative 5'-RACE with molecular barcodes generated TCR beta libraries. TCRdb independently ran MiXCR on the 5' RACE reads; one entry per CDR3 protein. The sample contains roughly 490,000 distinct CDR3 sequences, over 4% of which appear only once. The chain recombines TRBV6-2 or TRBV6-3 with TRBJ2-1, with TRBD1 matching 9 bases. Input material: blood, either unsorted or a sorted T cell fraction (not recorded which). This clonotype was obtained from a male donor with ankylosing spondylitis. This chain's CDR3 is CASSYRDRAVF. The DNA for the CDR3 is TGTGCCAGCAGTTACAGGGACAGGGCCGTCTTC.